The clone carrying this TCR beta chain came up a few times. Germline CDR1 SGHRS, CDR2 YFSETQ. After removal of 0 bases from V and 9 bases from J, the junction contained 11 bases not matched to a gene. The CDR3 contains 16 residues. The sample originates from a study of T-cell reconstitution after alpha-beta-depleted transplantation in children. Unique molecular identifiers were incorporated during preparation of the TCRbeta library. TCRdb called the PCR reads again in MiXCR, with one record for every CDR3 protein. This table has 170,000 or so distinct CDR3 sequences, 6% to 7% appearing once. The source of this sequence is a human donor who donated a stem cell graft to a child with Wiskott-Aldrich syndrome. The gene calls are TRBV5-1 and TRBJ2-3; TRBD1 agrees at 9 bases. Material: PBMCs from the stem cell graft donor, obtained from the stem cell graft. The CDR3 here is CASSLAPGQGRITQYF. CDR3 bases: TGCGCCAGCAGCTTGGCCCCGGGACAGGGCAGAATAACGCAGTATTTT.